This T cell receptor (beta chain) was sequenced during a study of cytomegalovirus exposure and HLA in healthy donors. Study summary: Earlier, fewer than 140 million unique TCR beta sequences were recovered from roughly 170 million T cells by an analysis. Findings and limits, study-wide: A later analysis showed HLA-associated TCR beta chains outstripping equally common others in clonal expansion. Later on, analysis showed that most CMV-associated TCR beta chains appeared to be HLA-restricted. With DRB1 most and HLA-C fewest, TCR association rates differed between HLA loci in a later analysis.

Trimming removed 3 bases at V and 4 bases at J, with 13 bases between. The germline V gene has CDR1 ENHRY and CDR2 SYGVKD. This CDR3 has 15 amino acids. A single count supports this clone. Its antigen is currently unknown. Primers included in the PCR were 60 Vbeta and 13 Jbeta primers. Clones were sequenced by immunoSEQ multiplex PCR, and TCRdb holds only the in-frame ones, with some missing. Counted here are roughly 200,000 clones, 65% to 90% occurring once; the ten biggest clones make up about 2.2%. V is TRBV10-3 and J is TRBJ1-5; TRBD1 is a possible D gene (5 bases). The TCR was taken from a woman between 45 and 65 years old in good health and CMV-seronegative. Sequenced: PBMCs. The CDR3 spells CAISDREGVNQPQHF. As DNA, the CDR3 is TGTGCCATCAGTGACAGGGAAGGGGTTAATCAGCCCCAGCATTTT.